This TCR beta chain is drawn from a study of blood T cells in healthy people across ages (dated by TCRdb to the mid-2010s). About the study as a whole: In model experiments, template switching captured roughly one uniquely barcoded TCR beta cDNA molecule for every two T cells. To avoid experimental bias, donors of different ages were randomly spread across the sequencing lanes. Two additional independent replicas of 1 million unique cDNA reads from the same blood draw were analyzed for two donors (one aged 18 to 30 and one aged 80 or older). To track age-related changes in TCR beta repertoire diversity, the study relied on deep sequencing normalized with unique cDNA molecular identifiers. The donors were divided into four age groups: young (average around 15 years), middle-aged (under 40), aged (under 70) and long-lived (approximately 74).

There are many counts of this clonotype. Its antigen remains undetermined. The sample holds no much larger clone one base away, and base qualities are not on file. Libraries were prepared through 5' RACE. TCRdb records Illumina HiSeq 2500 as the sequencer. The second PCR ran for roughly 6 to 11 cycles and used a J-beta primer mix along with a sample-barcoded 5' primer. A unique molecular identifier was introduced onto each TCR beta cDNA molecule by a template-switch 5' adaptor carrying 12 random nucleotides. At least 2.5 million CDR3-containing paired-end reads were obtained from each sample. First-strand cDNA synthesis was performed from all RNA using the Mint cDNA synthesis kit, with priming by a TRBC-specific oligonucleotide. After uracil-DNA glycosylase treatment, a first 18-cycle PCR used universal primers M1SS and BC2_uni_R on all cDNA. Per the source publication's procedure: For normalization, 1 million high-quality reads were randomly selected from each sample, with every read carrying a distinct molecular identifier. Instead of being binned into consensus sequences, reads that shared molecular identifiers were thrown out. CDR3 identification, clonotype clustering and error correction used MiTCR with a Q25 quality threshold and the strictest error-elimination algorithm. A nonparametric unseen species model with Euler transformation was used to estimate a lower bound on total TCR beta diversity. TCRdb passed the public sequencing reads through fastp at Q25 and MiXCR, retaining productive beta sequences. Identical CDR3 proteins give one entry, which carries the most common genes and DNA. TCRdb's processing, not the study's, gives the V and J calls here. This sample has some 640,000 distinct CDR3 sequences in its table, and around 31% of those were observed once. The ten biggest clones cover around 14% of the sample.

Overall study outcomes, separate from this receptor: Estimates of total diversity from one million sequenced T cells were regarded as lower bounds and underestimates. Compared with the aged group, the long-lived group had more naive CD4+ T cells, fewer expanded clones and increased TCR diversity, suggesting age selection. As age increased, observed TCR beta diversity per million T cells dropped in a roughly linear way, and a significant reduction was already evident by age 40. The percentage of naive T cells measured by flow cytometry correlated strongly with observed TCR beta diversity. Bulk unsorted PBMC profiling prevented conclusive comparison of naive and antigen-experienced compartments. Because the CMV infection status of the donors was unknown, age-related changes in expanded clonotypes may potentially have been confounded.

The approximately 41 donors, aged about 6 to 95 years, were systemically healthy Caucasian individuals from Russia. Each donor gave around 9.8 milliliters of peripheral blood, collected into EDTA-treated Vacutainer tubes. Ficoll-Paque density-gradient centrifugation was used to isolate PBMCs, with at least 6.5 million per sample. Total RNA was extracted from PBMCs with Trizol reagent, with at least 6 micrograms obtained per sample. For every donor, an aliquot of PBMCs went through flow cytometry to measure the percentages of naive CD45RAhigh/CD27high T cells. Trimmed from V: 0 bases; trimmed from J: 0 bases; junction bases lacking a gene match: 1. The CDR3 runs 15 residues from the cysteine to the phenylalanine. Of all the DNA, just the CDR3 is kept, 45 bases in frame from base 1. As encoded in the germline V gene, CDR1 is SGHRS while CDR2 is YFSETQ.

This TCR was recovered from an elderly woman in good health. Sequencing was carried out using blood. This chain is built from TRBV5-1 and TRBJ2-3, with 7 junctional bases fitting TRBD2. The encoded CDR3 is CASSLELASTDTQYF. The bases are TGCGCCAGCAGCTTGGAACTAGCGAGCACAGATACGCAGTATTTT.